A single sample is the source of the 11 T cell receptor beta chains below, sequenced in a study of T cells in localized non-small cell lung cancer. Using immunoSEQ multiplex PCR, the repertoire was profiled, and TCRdb retains in-frame clones only, with some absent. The sample has around 94,000 clones; roughly 86% are singletons. The material was peripheral blood, obtained before any cancer treatment. The receptor set was obtained from a man between 40 and 75 years old with stage I squamous cell lung carcinoma.

This clone was seen a few times. V and J are TRBV14 and TRBJ1-2; D is ambiguous. Per germline, CDR1 SGHDN and CDR2 FVKESK. The V and J ends lost 1 base and 6 bases respectively, with 12 bases between them. The CDR3 is 14 amino acids. CDR3 DNA: TGTGCCAGCAGCCAAGTTTTTAAGGTGGATGGCTACACCTTC. As protein: CASSQVFKVDGYTF.

This clone was seen just once. The chain joins TRBV5-1 to TRBJ2-2; tentatively, D is TRBD2 (5 bases). The germline CDR1 and CDR2 sequences are SGHRS and YFSETQ. V was shortened by 7 bases and J by 5 bases, with 18 bases between the two germline ends. The CDR3 sequence is 15 residues long. The CDR3 loop reads CASRPSGGFTGELFF. CDR3 DNA: TGCGCCAGCCGGCCCTCCGGCGGGTTTACCGGGGAGCTGTTTTTT.

The chain employs TRBV2 and TRBJ1-5; 7 nucleotides align to TRBD1. The junction had 6 bases not matched to a gene; V was cut back by 6 bases and J by 4 bases. The germline V gene encodes CDR1 SNHLY and CDR2 FYNNEI. The CDR3 is 14 residues long. This CDR3 reads CASRTGVSNQPQHF. CDR3 nucleotides: TGTGCCAGCAGAACAGGGGTTTCGAATCAGCCCCAGCATTTT.

The chain couples TRBV7-9 to TRBJ2-5; D remains ambiguous. V was trimmed by 5 bases and J by 1 base, leaving 11 bases between them. The CDR3 spans 14 residues. CDR1 and CDR2 from the germline V gene are SEHNR and FQNEAQ (reference sequence). DNA of the CDR3: TGTGCCAGCAGCCCGTTCCGGGCCCAAGAGACCCAGTACTTC. Its translation: CASSPFRAQETQYF.

V and J are TRBV5-1 and TRBJ1-1, with TRBD1 matching 9 bases. Germline CDR1 reads SGHRS; CDR2 reads YFSETQ. Unmatched junction bases numbered 8, after V lost 3 bases and J lost 5 bases. The CDR3 is 15 residues long. The DNA of the CDR3 is TGCGCCAGCAGCTATCACGACAGGGGGACGACTGAAGCTTTCTTT. Residues: CASSYHDRGTTEAFF.

The rearrangement joins TRBV7-8 to TRBJ1-2; D ambiguous. In germline, CDR1 is SGHVS, CDR2 FQNEAQ. The CDR3 loop spans 14 amino acids. V was trimmed by 1 base and J by 4 bases, leaving 10 bases between them. For the CDR3, the DNA is TGTGCCAGCAGCTTAGTAGCGACACTCTATGGCTACACCTTC. Protein sequence: CASSLVATLYGYTF.

This chain connects TRBV28 to TRBJ1-4, with D possibly being TRBD1 (5 bases). Between the trimmed V and J ends, which lost 3 bases and 12 bases, there was a span of 8 bases. This CDR3 comprises 11 residues. Per the germline V gene, CDR1 is MDHEN and CDR2 is SYDVKM. The CDR3 DNA reads as TGTGCCAGCAGTTTTCGAGGGGAACTGTTTTTT. It codes for CASSFRGELFF.

The chain has TRBV2 and TRBJ2-5; 8 bases fit TRBD1. The junction had 6 bases not matched to a gene; V was cut back by 7 bases and J by 5 bases. Per the germline V gene, CDR1 is SNHLY and CDR2 is FYNNEI. This CDR3 spans 13 amino acids. The CDR3 here is CASIRTGQETQYF. CDR3 DNA sequence: TGTGCCAGCATCCGGACAGGGCAGGAGACCCAGTACTTC.

The chain recombines TRBV7-9 with TRBJ2-2; 9 bases line up with TRBD1. Germline CDR1 is SEHNR and CDR2 is FQNEAQ (reference sequence). The V and J ends lost 5 bases and 4 bases, in that order; junction bases with no gene match: 8. This CDR3 has 16 residues. The CDR3 DNA sequence: TGTGCCAGCAGCCCCGGGGGGACAGGGACCACCGGGGAGCTGTTTTTT. Protein sequence: CASSPGGTGTTGELFF.

The chain recombines TRBV10-3 with TRBJ2-2; possible D gene TRBD1, 6 bases. The CDR3 is made up of 15 amino acids. The V gene lost 11 bases and the J gene lost 2 bases, with 18 bases spanning the gap. From germline, CDR1 is ENHRY and CDR2 SYGVKD. The CDR3 here is CASRGRGQNTGELFF. The CDR3 nucleotides read TGTGCCTCACGGGGAAGGGGACAAAACACCGGGGAGCTGTTTTTT.

A word on this clone: At one end, the junction sequence differs from germline, possibly due to a read error. V is TRBV28 and J is TRBJ2-4, with D unclear. Germline V gene sequence: CDR1 MDHEN, CDR2 SYDVKM. The CDR3 length is 14 residues. CDR3 protein: CASSLLDQPKIGEF. In DNA form, the CDR3 reads TGTGCCAGCAGTCTCCTCGACCAACCCAAGATCGGTGAATTC.